A single sample gave rise to the 6 T cell receptor beta chains below, sequenced in a study of blood T cell repertoires in COVID-19 (dated by TCRdb to 2020 to 2022). Library generation was performed with the immunoSEQ multiplex PCR assay. Not all clones reach the TCRdb copy of this immuneACCESS table, which keeps in-frame sequences only. Checked studies attribute under half of the gap to unresolved V genes and leave the rest unexplained. The sample profile shows approximately 200,000 clones; roughly 83% of them were found once. 7% to 10% of the sample lies in the top ten. The sequenced sample consisted of PBMCs or T cells enriched from blood (not recorded which). Source of these receptors: a woman between 25 and 40 years old who had recovered from COVID-19.

The CDR3 is CASSAGDRGREQYF. CDR3 DNA: TGCGCCAGCAGCGCGGGGGACAGGGGAAGGGAGCAGTACTTC. V usage is TRBV5-1 and J usage is TRBJ2-7; 10 nucleotides align to TRBD1. The CDR3 runs to 14 residues. Germline loops: CDR1 SGHRS, CDR2 YFSETQ. After removal of 4 bases from V and 7 bases from J, the junction contained 8 bases not matched to a gene.

V is TRBV5-1 and J is TRBJ2-7, with D tentatively TRBD1 (5 bases). The V end was cut by 0 bases, the J end by 0 bases, with 13 bases between. This CDR3 has 16 amino acids. Germline V gene sequence: CDR1 SGHRS, CDR2 YFSETQ. CDR3 protein: CASSLVRTTNSYEQYF. The CDR3 bases are TGCGCCAGCAGCTTGGTACGGACAACCAACTCCTACGAGCAGTACTTC.

The chain carries TRBV28 and TRBJ1-2; 9 bases fit TRBD1. This CDR3 contains 15 residues. Germline V gives CDR1 MDHEN, CDR2 SYDVKM. V shed 5 bases and J 4 bases; nucleotides not matched to a gene: 8. CDR3 in DNA: TGTGCCAGCAGTCCACAGGGGGCGGTGGTCTATGGCTACACCTTC. Residues: CASSPQGAVVYGYTF.

The table lists this clone with a count of one. The gene calls are TRBV3-1 (or the pseudogene TRBV3-2) and TRBJ2-3, with 9 bases lining up with TRBD2. The V segment lost 3 bases and the J segment 0 bases; nucleotides outside the gene matches: 7. This CDR3 spans 17 amino acids. Germline V gene lookup returns CDR1 LGHDT and CDR2 YNNKEL (reference sequence). Here the CDR3 DNA reads TGTGCCAGCAGCCAGACTAGCGGAGGTGCTAGCACAGATACGCAGTATTTT. Translated: CASSQTSGGASTDTQYF.

The CDR3, as DNA: TGTGCCAGCAGTGAGGTAGCGGGAGGGGCCGGGGAGCTGTTTTTT. It specifies CASSEVAGGAGELFF. The V and J genes are TRBV27 and TRBJ2-2; TRBD2 agrees at 11 bases. Germline CDR1 is MNHEY and CDR2 is SMNVEV (reference sequence). Unmatched junction bases numbered 5, after V lost 5 bases and J lost 6 bases. This CDR3 has 15 residues.

This rearrangement joins TRBV4-2 to TRBJ2-1; 9 bases fit TRBD2. The germline V gene has CDR1 LGHNA and CDR2 YNFKEQ. The trim removed 0 bases at V and 0 bases at J, leaving 6 bases unmatched. The CDR3 sequence is 18 residues long. Written as DNA, the CDR3 is TGTGCCAGCAGCCAAGATGGGAGTAGCGGGAGCTCCTACAATGAGCAGTTCTTC. Its translation: CASSQDGSSGSSYNEQFF.